These 30 T cell receptor beta chains were all obtained from the same sample, sequenced in a study of naive and memory T cell subsets. Both TRBC1 and TRBC2 were covered by a beta constant-region primer of two equimolar oligonucleotides. Ligated cDNA was amplified by four rounds of PCR with nested alpha and beta constant-region primers and SP2. Each CDR3 protein gets one entry after TCRdb re-called the UMI-ligation and nested PCR reads with MiXCR. This table holds 7,900 or so distinct CDR3 sequences, approximately 26% found once. The source material was CD8+ TEMRA cells from blood. Subset of the sample: effector memory re-expressing CD45RA, CD45RA+ CD27-. All receptors come from a human donor in good health.

This chain uses TRBV16 with TRBJ1-5, with D possibly matching TRBD1 (5 bases). Deletions cut 0 bases from V and 5 bases from J, with 8 bases between. Germline CDR1 reads KGHSY; CDR2 reads FQNENV. The CDR3 sequence is 14 residues long. The CDR3 sequence is CASSQSEGDQPQHF. The CDR3 nucleotides read TGTGCCAGCAGCCAATCTGAAGGGGATCAGCCCCAGCATTTT.

V usage is TRBV5-1 and J usage is TRBJ2-3; perhaps TRBD2 as D (7 bases). V lost 0 bases and J lost 4, with 15 bases in between. Germline V gene sequence: CDR1 SGHRS, CDR2 YFSETQ. The CDR3 length is 16 residues. Here the CDR3 reads CASSLEMGGQSDTQYF. In DNA form, the CDR3 reads TGCGCCAGCAGCTTGGAGATGGGGGGGCAATCAGATACGCAGTATTTT.

The chain is built from TRBV10-2 and TRBJ2-1; no firm D call. Trimming stripped 4 bases from V and 5 bases from J, with 18 bases between. CDR3 length: 16 residues. Germline CDR1 WSHSY, CDR2 SAAADI. The CDR3 protein is CASSVGLSRSHNEQFF. The CDR3 region has the DNA TGCGCCAGCAGTGTAGGTTTGTCCCGTAGCCACAATGAGCAGTTCTTC.

Relative to its sample, this clonotype is medium-sized. V is TRBV2 and J is TRBJ2-2; 8 positions match TRBD2. Trimming took 9 bases from V and 0 from J; bases not matched to a gene: 12. The CDR3 length is 17 residues. Germline V gene sequence: CDR1 SNHLY, CDR2 FYNNEI. The CDR3: CASLLAAESTNTGELFF. CDR3 DNA: TGTGCCAGTCTACTAGCGGCTGAATCTACGAACACCGGGGAGCTGTTTTTT.

The V gene is TRBV12-3 or TRBV12-4, the J gene TRBJ1-1; D unresolved. The CDR3 covers 17 residues. With 4 bases removed from V and 3 bases from J, the gap between germline ends came to 21 bases. CDR3 residues: CASSSPSSTRPDTEAFF. The CDR3, as DNA: TGTGCCAGCAGTTCCCCCTCATCCACAAGGCCGGACACTGAAGCTTTCTTT.

This clonotype was detected a few times. This chain connects TRBV5-6 to TRBJ2-1; 14 bases are a match to TRBD2. The CDR3 extends over 16 amino acids. Trimming cost V 3 bases and J 7 bases; bases outside gene matches: 6. From germline, CDR1 is SGHDT and CDR2 YYEEEE. The CDR3, as DNA: TGTGCCAGCAGCTCCGGACTAGCGGGGGGATTTAATGAGCAGTTCTTC. This sequence encodes CASSSGLAGGFNEQFF.

CDR3 protein: CASSLQGDGYTF. DNA of the CDR3: TGTGCCAGCAGTCTACAGGGAGATGGCTACACCTTC. The chain couples TRBV12-3 or TRBV12-4 to TRBJ1-2; possible D gene TRBD1, 6 bases. The CDR3 loop spans 12 amino acids. V shed 5 bases and J shed 6 bases, with 10 bases lying between them.

This clonotype was seen only a few times. The chain uses TRBV15 and TRBJ1-4; TRBD1 matches at 9 bases. The CDR3 sequence is 14 residues long. J lost 7 bases, V lost 5 bases, and 5 bases had no gene match. Germline V CDR1 and CDR2: LNHNV, YYDKDF (reference sequence). The CDR3 nucleotides read TGTGCCACCAGCCCGGGACAGGGCGCTGAAAAACTGTTTTTT. It specifies CATSPGQGAEKLFF.

The CDR3 DNA is TGCAGCGTCTACTACCCGAGCTCCTACAATGAGCAGTTCTTC. This codes for CSVYYPSSYNEQFF. This chain uses TRBV29-1 with TRBJ2-1; D unclear. Germline V gene lookup returns CDR1 SQVTM and CDR2 ANQGSEA. This CDR3 spans 14 amino acids. Deletions cut 6 bases from V and 0 bases from J, with 12 bases between.

The chain combines TRBV4-3 with TRBJ2-7, with a possible D match to TRBD1 (5 bases). V was clipped by 0 bases and J by 2 bases, with 14 bases between them. The CDR3 consists of 16 residues. Germline V gene sequence: CDR1 LGHNA, CDR2 YSLEER. CDR3 protein: CASSQDVSRVTYEQYF. As DNA, the CDR3 is TGCGCCAGCAGCCAAGATGTTTCCAGGGTGACCTACGAGCAGTACTTC.

V gene TRBV18 combines with J gene TRBJ1-1, with D possibly matching TRBD1 (6 bases). Between the trimmed V and J ends, which lost 0 bases and 5 bases, there was a span of 16 bases. CDR1 and CDR2 (germline): KGHSH, LQKENI. This CDR3 spans 16 amino acids. This CDR3 is CASSPPFWGPYTEAFF. The DNA of the CDR3 is TGTGCCAGCTCACCACCGTTCTGGGGGCCGTATACTGAAGCTTTCTTT.

This clonotype has a handful of counts. The chain recombines TRBV6-2 or TRBV6-3 with TRBJ2-1; TRBD2 matches 11 bases. J was trimmed by 6 bases and V by 5 bases; bases with no gene match: 6. The CDR3 totals 15 residues. Germline V gene lookup returns CDR1 MNHEY and CDR2 SVGEGT. The CDR3 DNA sequence: TGTGCCAGCAGTCGCGGAACTAGCGGGGGCAATGAGCAGTTCTTC. Its translation: CASSRGTSGGNEQFF.

V gene TRBV4-2 combines with J gene TRBJ2-7; D is uncertain. From germline, CDR1 is LGHNA and CDR2 YNFKEQ. V dropped 0 bases and J dropped 0 bases, with 9 bases sitting between them. The CDR3 spans 15 residues. The DNA of the CDR3 is TGTGCCAGCAGCCAAGATCCCCAGGCCTCCTACGAGCAGTACTTC. It translates to CASSQDPQASYEQYF.

Only a few counts were recorded for this clonotype. The CDR3 DNA follows: TGTGCCAGCAGCTTTTTACGAGCGCCCTACGAGCAGTACTTC. As protein: CASSFLRAPYEQYF. This rearrangement joins TRBV7-9 to TRBJ2-7; D remains unclear. CDR3 length: 14 residues. The V end was cut by 3 bases, the J end by 2 bases, with 11 bases between. Germline V gene sequence: CDR1 SEHNR, CDR2 FQNEAQ (reference sequence).

This clonotype has just a few counts. CDR3 region: CASSPPDRSQETQYF. The CDR3 DNA reads TGTGCCAGCTCACCCCCGGACAGGTCTCAAGAGACCCAGTACTTC. The chain is built from TRBV18 and TRBJ2-5, with 7 nucleotides matching TRBD1. V trimming: 3 bases; J trimming: 2 bases; junction bases outside the gene matches: 6. This CDR3 region has 15 residues. CDR1 is KGHSH, CDR2 LQKENI, per germline.

The J gene is TRBJ1-2, the V gene TRBV5-6; D gene unclear. CDR3 length equals 11 residues. Germline V CDR1 and CDR2: SGHDT, YYEEEE. V was trimmed by 2 bases and J by 4 bases, leaving 3 bases between them. The CDR3 DNA is TGTGCCAGCAGCTTTAGCTATGGCTACACCTTC. Its protein product is CASSFSYGYTF.

The chain combines TRBV4-3 with TRBJ1-5, with D perhaps TRBD1 (5 bases). The V end lost 0 bases, the J end lost 5 bases, and 8 bases lay between the germline ends. Germline V gene lookup returns CDR1 LGHNA and CDR2 YSLEER. The CDR3 has 14 amino acids. The CDR3: CASSQDSGYQPQHF. The CDR3 DNA sequence: TGCGCCAGCAGCCAAGATTCAGGGTATCAGCCCCAGCATTTT.

This rearrangement joins TRBV21-1 to TRBJ2-2; the table's D call of TRBD1 was not tested on the DNA. TRBV21-1 is an annotated pseudogene. The CDR3 runs to 17 residues. The CDR3 spells CASSKAPGQGASGELFF. The CDR3 DNA is TGTGCCAGCAGCAAAGCGCCGGGACAGGGGGCGAGCGGGGAGCTGTTTTTT.

J is TRBJ2-1 and V is TRBV7-9; D unresolved. V lost 6 bases and J lost 7, with 4 bases in between. The CDR3 consists of 10 residues. Looked up from germline, CDR1 is SEHNR and CDR2 is FQNEAQ (reference sequence). DNA of the CDR3: TGTGCCAGCAGTCCGAATGAGCAGTTCTTC. This encodes CASSPNEQFF.

This clonotype was observed a single time. The chain uses TRBV4-2 and TRBJ1-5, with TRBD1 identical over 8 bases. This CDR3 has 16 residues. Germline-derived CDR1 and CDR2 are LGHNA and YNFKEQ. Trimming at V came to 0 bases and at J to 2 bases, leaving 3 bases not matched to a gene. CDR3 in DNA: TGTGCCAGCAGCCAAGAGAGGGGACAGGGCAATCAGCCCCAGCATTTT. The encoded protein is CASSQERGQGNQPQHF.

The gene calls are TRBV7-8 and TRBJ1-5; D is unresolved. In germline, CDR1 is SGHVS, CDR2 FQNEAQ. The CDR3 consists of 14 residues. The V and J ends lost 2 bases and 0 bases respectively, with 5 bases between them. The CDR3 region is CASSLISSNQPQHF. CDR3 nucleotide sequence: TGTGCCAGCAGCTTAATCAGTAGCAATCAGCCCCAGCATTTT.

V and J are TRBV11-1 and TRBJ2-1; no clear D gene. V was shortened by 2 bases and J by 4 bases, with 15 bases between the two germline ends. CDR3 length: 16 residues. Germline assignment: CDR1 SGHAT and CDR2 FQDESV (reference sequence). As DNA, the CDR3 is TGTGCCAGCAGCTTAAACCCCGAAGATCTGTACAATGAGCAGTTCTTC. Its translation: CASSLNPEDLYNEQFF.

The rearrangement joins TRBV12-3 or TRBV12-4 to TRBJ2-7; D gene unclear. V was shortened by 6 bases and J by 3 bases, with 9 bases between the two germline ends. The CDR3 contains 12 residues. CDR3 sequence reads: CASRSISYEQYF. The CDR3, as DNA: TGTGCCAGCAGGTCCATTAGCTACGAGCAGTACTTC.

This clonotype was found a few times. V is TRBV6-2 or TRBV6-3 and J is TRBJ2-1; the D gene could be TRBD1 or TRBD2 (6 bases each). The CDR3 runs 14 residues. The germline V gene has CDR1 MNHEY and CDR2 SVGEGT. Trimming left V 7 bases short and J 8 bases short, with 18 bases between. CDR3 loop: CASKPGGPPDEQFF. The CDR3, as DNA: TGTGCCAGCAAGCCCGGGGGCCCCCCCGATGAGCAGTTCTTC.

The V and J genes are TRBV27 and TRBJ2-7; 8 bases line up with TRBD1. V dropped 3 bases and J dropped 2; count of bases not matched to a gene: 9. This CDR3 has 16 amino acids. The germline CDR1 and CDR2 sequences are MNHEY and SMNVEV (reference sequence). The CDR3 loop is CASSFSTGDPPYEQYF. The CDR3 bases are TGTGCCAGCAGTTTCTCGACAGGGGATCCCCCCTACGAGCAGTACTTC.

This clonotype has more than one count but fewer than ten. This chain links TRBV24-1 with TRBJ2-2, with 8 bases aligning to TRBD1. The CDR3 consists of 14 residues. After removal of 8 bases from V and 3 bases from J, the junction contained 4 bases not matched to a gene. Germline CDR1 KGHDR, CDR2 SFDVKD. CDR3 residues: CATKGTGDTGELFF. CDR3 nucleotides: TGTGCCACCAAAGGGACAGGCGACACCGGGGAGCTGTTTTTT.

The genes are TRBV12-3 or TRBV12-4 and TRBJ2-5; 7 nucleotides agree with TRBD2. The CDR3 extends over 15 amino acids. The ends lost 3 bases at V and 5 bases at J; junction bases unmatched: 9. CDR3 bases: TGTGCCAGCAGTTTGGATCCGCTCGGGGGGGAGACCCAGTACTTC. It translates to CASSLDPLGGETQYF.

This clonotype has more than one count but fewer than ten. The V gene is TRBV5-6, the J gene TRBJ2-7; D possibly corresponds to TRBD2 (6 bases). CDR3 length: 16 residues. V was shortened by 0 bases and J by 2 bases, with 15 bases between the two germline ends. Germline CDR1 reads SGHDT; CDR2 reads YYEEEE. CDR3 nucleotides: TGTGCCAGCAGCTTGGCCACGGGACTGACTGCCTACGAGCAGTACTTC. This sequence encodes CASSLATGLTAYEQYF.

V usage is TRBV30 and J usage is TRBJ2-3, with TRBD2 matching over 8 bases. In germline, CDR1 is GTSNPN, CDR2 SVGIG (reference sequence). V lost 5 bases and J lost 7; bases outside the gene matches: 11. This CDR3 region has 14 residues. The CDR3 nucleotides are TGTGCCTGGGAGTCGGCGGGAGGTCTAAATACGCAGTATTTT. It codes for CAWESAGGLNTQYF.

The CDR3 sequence: CASSQEKGRALGYTF. CDR3 nucleotide sequence: TGCGCCAGCAGCCAAGAAAAAGGAAGGGCTCTCGGCTACACCTTC. The chain links TRBV4-3 to TRBJ1-2; D gene ambiguous. Trimming pared 0 bases from V and 8 bases from J, leaving 16 bases between. The CDR3 extends over 15 amino acids. The germline V gene has CDR1 LGHNA and CDR2 YSLEER.